A selection of T cell receptor beta chains follows, all from one sample in a study of human T cells and chemical hapten exposure. MiXCR, run by TCRdb on the RACE reads, gives a single entry per CDR3 protein. The data show more than 60,000 distinct CDR3 sequences, over 6.5% seen once. The sequenced sample was whole blood. The receptors were sampled from a male donor in good health. Some clones in this sample may be carry-over from other donors' samples. Each CDR3 is given with its conserved first and last residue. The D gene is left open where the match is weak. Expanded clones are given a class, and other clones once, few, many or no size at all.

j_call clone_size cdr3_length d_call v_call cdr3_aa cdr3_nt
TRBJ1-1 NA 14 NA TRBV6-6 CASSYRGPYTEAFF TGTGCCAGCAGTTACAGGGGACCCTACACTGAAGCTTTCTTT
TRBJ2-5 few 16 NA TRBV7-9 CASSPSELGGQETQYF TGTGCCAGCAGCCCGTCCGAATTAGGGGGCCAAGAGACCCAGTACTTC
TRBJ2-3 NA 16 TRBD2 TRBV7-2 CASSLGGGGPTDTQYF TGTGCCAGCAGCTTAGGGGGGGGAGGACCCACAGATACGCAGTATTTT
TRBJ2-1 many 11 NA TRBV29-1 CSVDGNNEQFF TGCAGCGTTGACGGGAACAATGAGCAGTTCTTC
TRBJ1-6 many 14 NA TRBV30 CAWSAGRRNSPLHF TGTGCCTGGAGCGCAGGGCGGAGGAATTCACCCCTCCACTTT
TRBJ2-2 many 15 NA TRBV12-3/TRBV12-4 CASSPGPVLTGELFF TGTGCCAGCTCACCGGGACCCGTTCTTACCGGGGAGCTGTTTTTT
TRBJ2-1 few 15 NA TRBV29-1 CSVLPVPAPDNEQFF TGCAGCGTTCTTCCCGTTCCAGCGCCGGACAATGAGCAGTTCTTC
TRBJ2-1 few 15 NA TRBV7-9 CASTTPLLSYNEQFF TGTGCCAGCACCACACCTCTCTTATCCTACAATGAGCAGTTCTTC
TRBJ2-2 many 14 NA TRBV19 CARETAAAPGELFF TGTGCCAGAGAGACGGCCGCGGCCCCCGGGGAGCTGTTTTTT
TRBJ2-1 few 16 NA TRBV27 CASSLQGAVVYNEQFF TGTGCCAGCAGCCTCCAGGGCGCGGTGGTATACAATGAGCAGTTCTTC
TRBJ2-1 many 12 TRBD2 TRBV30 CAWSLTSDEQFF TGTGCCTGGAGTCTGACTAGCGATGAGCAGTTCTTC
TRBJ2-1 NA 16 TRBD2 TRBV7-2 CASSPTLASGREEQFF TGTGCCAGCAGCCCTACCCTGGCTAGCGGGAGGGAAGAGCAGTTCTTC
TRBJ2-3 NA 14 NA TRBV10-3 CAISDLDGLDTQYF TGTGCCATCAGTGACCTGGACGGACTGGATACGCAGTATTTT
TRBJ2-1 NA 16 NA TRBV3-1 CASSQDLGRYIAEQFF TGTGCCAGCAGCCAAGATTTAGGGAGGTACATTGCTGAGCAGTTCTTC
TRBJ2-3 NA 13 NA TRBV5-1 CASSQDSTDTQYF TGCGCCAGCAGCCAGGACAGCACAGATACGCAGTATTTT
TRBJ2-7 NA 15 TRBD1 TRBV3-1 CASSHVEQGRYEQYF TGTGCCAGCAGCCACGTGGAACAGGGGCGCTACGAGCAGTACTTC
TRBJ1-1 many 14 TRBD1 TRBV12-3/TRBV12-4 CASSSGGRDTEAFF TGTGCCAGCAGTTCAGGGGGCAGGGACACTGAAGCTTTCTTT
TRBJ1-5 NA 18 NA TRBV7-8 CASSLGHGAPIPNQPQHF TGTGCCAGCAGCTTGGGGCACGGGGCCCCAATCCCCAATCAGCCCCAGCATTTT